This entry lists 7 T cell receptor beta chains sequenced from one sample in a study of Graves' ophthalmopathy and Graves' hyperthyroidism. Using RNA transcripts, the TCR beta CDR3 regions were amplified. Second-round multiplex PCR followed a first-round RT-PCR using HTBI primers. A single record per CDR3 protein comes from TCRdb applying MiXCR to the multiplex PCR reads. The sample has 580,000 or so distinct CDR3 sequences, about two fifths seen once; the top ten hold about 4.2%. Material: peripheral blood or thyroid tissue (not recorded which). The source is an adult man with Graves' hyperthyroidism.

The chain couples TRBV6-1 to TRBJ2-7, with 12 bases that match TRBD2. CDR1 is MNHNS and CDR2 is SASEGT in the germline V gene. The CDR3 extends over 17 amino acids. Trimming cost V 6 bases and J 2 bases; bases outside gene matches: 11. The CDR3 sequence: CASRAQTSGGFTYEQYF. The CDR3 DNA is TGTGCCAGCAGAGCCCAGACTAGCGGGGGTTTCACCTACGAGCAGTACTTC.

Many counts were recorded for this clonotype. V gene TRBV12-3 or TRBV12-4 combines with J gene TRBJ1-5; tentative D call: TRBD1 (5 bases). V was cut by 3 bases and J by 2 bases, with 11 bases left in between. CDR3 size: 15 residues. CDR3 in DNA: TGTGCCAGCAGTTTGACAGATGGTGGCAATCAGCCCCAGCATTTT. Translated: CASSLTDGGNQPQHF.

The CDR3 sequence is CAIKDSTSGDYEHF. The DNA for the CDR3 is TGTGCCATCAAGGATTCGACTAGCGGGGACTACGAGCATTTT. The rearrangement joins TRBV10-3 to TRBJ1-5, with a weak D call TRBD1 (5 bases). Germline values: CDR1 ENHRY, CDR2 SYGVKD. Trimming stripped 7 bases from V and 14 bases from J, with 24 bases between. This CDR3 comprises 14 residues.

This clonotype has a count of ten or more. The V and J genes are TRBV12-5 and TRBJ1-5; D is unresolved. CDR3 length: 14 residues. V shed 2 bases and J shed 3 bases, with 8 bases lying between them. Germline V gives CDR1 LGHNT, CDR2 FRNRAP. CDR3 in DNA: TGTGCTAGTGGTTTGACGGGGTCCAATCAGCCCCAGCATTTT. Its protein is CASGLTGSNQPQHF.

The chain uses TRBV7-8 and TRBJ2-7; D uncertain. V was shortened by 3 bases and J by 8 bases, with 11 bases between the two germline ends. The CDR3 length is 12 residues. Germline-derived CDR1 and CDR2 are SGHVS and FQNEAQ. In DNA, the CDR3 is TGTGCCAGCAGCTTGACGGGTTACAAGCAGTACTTC. The encoded protein is CASSLTGYKQYF.

This clonotype was found many times. This chain joins TRBV19 and TRBJ1-5; D is uncertain. V was cut by 5 bases and J by 7 bases, with 12 bases left in between. CDR3 length: 13 amino acids. Germline CDR1 LNHDA, CDR2 SQIVND (reference sequence). In DNA, the CDR3 is TGTGCCAGTAGTGATAGGGTAGGGCAGCCCCAGCATTTT. This gives the protein CASSDRVGQPQHF. Supplemented by reference TRBV19 and TRBJ1-5, the full variable domain reads DGGITQSPKYLFRKEGQNVTLSCEQNLNHDAMYWYRQDPGQGLRLIYYSQIVNDFQKGDIAEGYSVSREKKESFPLTVTSAQKNPTAFYLCASSDRVGQPQHFGDGTRLSIL.

In its sample, this clonotype was seen a few times. The CDR3 nucleotides read TGTGCCAGCAGTTTAGTCGTGGCAGACGAAGGAAACTATGGCTACACCTTC. The encoded protein is CASSLVVADEGNYGYTF. The genes are TRBV28 and TRBJ1-2, with no clear D. The V gene's germline CDR1 is MDHEN and CDR2 SYDVKM. V shed 2 bases and J shed 2 bases, with 18 bases lying between them. This CDR3 is 17 amino acids long.